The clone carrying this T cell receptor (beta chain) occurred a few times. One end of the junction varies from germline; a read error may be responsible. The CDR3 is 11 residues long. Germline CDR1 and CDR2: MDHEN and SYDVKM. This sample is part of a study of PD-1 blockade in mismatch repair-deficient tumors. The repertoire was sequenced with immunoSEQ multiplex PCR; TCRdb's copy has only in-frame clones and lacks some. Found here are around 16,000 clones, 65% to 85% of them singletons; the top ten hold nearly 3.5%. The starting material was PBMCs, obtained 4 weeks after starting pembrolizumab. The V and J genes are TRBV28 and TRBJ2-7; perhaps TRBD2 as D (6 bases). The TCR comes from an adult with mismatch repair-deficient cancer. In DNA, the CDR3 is TGCCGTCCGGGGGAGTCGGGGGAGCAGTACTTC. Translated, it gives CRPGESGEQYF.